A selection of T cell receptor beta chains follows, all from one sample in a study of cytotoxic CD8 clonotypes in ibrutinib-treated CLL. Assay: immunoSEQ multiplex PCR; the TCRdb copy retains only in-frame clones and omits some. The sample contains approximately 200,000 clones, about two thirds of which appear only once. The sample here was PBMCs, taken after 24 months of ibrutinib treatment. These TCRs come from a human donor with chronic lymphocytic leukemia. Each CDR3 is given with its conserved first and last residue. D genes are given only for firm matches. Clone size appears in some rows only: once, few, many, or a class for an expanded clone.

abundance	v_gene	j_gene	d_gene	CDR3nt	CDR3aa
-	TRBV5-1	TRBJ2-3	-	TGCGCCAGCAGCTTGAGAACAGATACGCAGTATTTT	CASSLRTDTQYF
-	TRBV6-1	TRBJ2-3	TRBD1	TGTGCCAGCAAACAGGGGGCGGCAGATACGCAGTATTTT	CASKQGAADTQYF
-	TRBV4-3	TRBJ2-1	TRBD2	TGCGCCAGCAGCTTAGCGGGAGGGCCGAATGAGCAGTTCTTC	CASSLAGGPNEQFF
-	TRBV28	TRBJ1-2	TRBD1	TGTGCCAGCAGTTTACGCCGCGACAGGGATATCTATGGCTACACCTTC	CASSLRRDRDIYGYTF
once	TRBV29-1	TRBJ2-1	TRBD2	TGCAGCGTTGAATTCTTCGGGAGGGCCAACAATGAGCAGTTCTTC	CSVEFFGRANNEQFF
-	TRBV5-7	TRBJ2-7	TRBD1	TGTGCCAGCAGCTCCCGGGACAGAAACTACGAGCAGTACTTC	CASSSRDRNYEQYF
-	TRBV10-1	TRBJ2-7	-	TGCGCCAGCAGTTCCAACAGGTGGGGGGCCCAGGGCTACGAGCAGTACTTC	CASSSNRWGAQGYEQYF
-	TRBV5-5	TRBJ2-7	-	TGTGCCAGCAGCTTTGGGTTGGGGGACTACGAGCAGTACTTC	CASSFGLGDYEQYF
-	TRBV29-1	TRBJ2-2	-	TGCAGCGTTGGAGTCCAGACGAACACCGGGGAGCTGTTTTTT	CSVGVQTNTGELFF
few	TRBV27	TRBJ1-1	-	TGTGCCAGCAGTTTATCAGGGACTGAAGCTTTCTTT	CASSLSGTEAFF
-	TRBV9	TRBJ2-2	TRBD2	TGTGCCAGCAGCGTTACCAGCGGGAGGGCCGGCGGGGAGCTGTTTTTT	CASSVTSGRAGGELFF